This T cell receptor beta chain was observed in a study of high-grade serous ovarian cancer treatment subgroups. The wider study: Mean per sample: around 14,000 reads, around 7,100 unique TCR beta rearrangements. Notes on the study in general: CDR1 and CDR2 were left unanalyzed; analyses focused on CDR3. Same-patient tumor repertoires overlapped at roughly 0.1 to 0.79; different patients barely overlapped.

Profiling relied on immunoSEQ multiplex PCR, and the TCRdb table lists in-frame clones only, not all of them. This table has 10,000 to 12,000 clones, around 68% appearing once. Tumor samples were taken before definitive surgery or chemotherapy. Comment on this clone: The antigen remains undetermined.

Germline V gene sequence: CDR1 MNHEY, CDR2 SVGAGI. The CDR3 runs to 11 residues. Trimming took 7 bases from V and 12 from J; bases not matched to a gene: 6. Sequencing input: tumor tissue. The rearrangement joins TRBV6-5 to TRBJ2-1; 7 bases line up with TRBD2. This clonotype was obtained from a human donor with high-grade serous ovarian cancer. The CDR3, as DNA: TGTGCCAGCATCGGCGGGAGAAGGCAGTTCTTC. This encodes CASIGGRRQFF.